This T cell receptor beta chain was retrieved from a study of T cell changes during pregnancy in multiple sclerosis (dated by TCRdb to between 2019 and 2020). As for the study more broadly: The study examined how the T cell repertoire changed over the course of pregnancy in women with multiple sclerosis.

V sheds 5 bases and J sheds 13 bases, leaving 18 bases between their ends. The CDR3 measures 13 amino acids from cysteine to phenylalanine. The retained sequence is limited to the CDR3, 39 bases, with the frame set at the first base. From a lookup of the germline V gene, CDR1 and CDR2 are SGHTA and FQGNSA. Receptors were amplified or captured by the immunoSEQ multiplex PCR assay. What TCRdb holds here is the immuneACCESS table cut down to in-frame rearrangements. Part of the clones is not present; checked against another copy, under half of the missing clones reflect an unresolved V gene, and the others are unexplained. The sample has tens of thousands of clones on record, 93% of them singletons. The ten largest clonotypes hold about 4% of the sample. Concerning this clone itself: The antigen it recognizes is unknown. There are no base qualities to consult, and no much larger clone falls within one base.

The clonotype was recovered from a female donor with multiple sclerosis, enrolled in a pregnancy study. The input for sequencing was CD8+ T cells from peripheral blood mononuclear cells, taken in the second trimester of pregnancy. This receptor chain uses TRBV7-2 and TRBJ2-1; D gene: possibly TRBD2, on 5 matching bases. The CDR3 here reads CASSPLVGGPQFF. The DNA sequence is TGTGCCAGCAGCCCCCTCGTTGGCGGGCCCCAGTTCTTC.